Described below is a single TCR beta chain sequence and its context. As yet, its antigen is unknown. The V and J ends lost 0 bases and 3 bases respectively, with 9 bases between them. The CDR3 runs 14 residues. CDR1 is SNHLY and CDR2 is FYNNEI in the germline V gene. The sample belongs to a study of shared clonotypes between healthy human individuals. General study points: In contrast to clonotypes shared by all four donors, non-shared clonotypes had lower generation probabilities.

Using immunoSEQ multiplex PCR, the repertoire was profiled, and TCRdb retains in-frame clones only, with some absent. The sample shows about 2,500,000 clones, around 94% of them seen only once. The specimen sequenced was naive CD4+ T cells sorted from blood. Noted subset: CD45RA+ positively selected. The TCR originated in a man between 18 and 35 years old in good health. J is TRBJ2-7 and V is TRBV2; D is ambiguous. CDR3 DNA sequence: TGTGCCAGCAGTGAAGCGCCTCTCGACTACGAGCAGTACTTC. Translating it yields CASSEAPLDYEQYF. Combining the CDR3 with reference TRBV2 and TRBJ2-7 gives the whole variable domain EPEVTQTPSHQVTQMGQEVILRCVPISNHLYFYWYRQILGQKVEFLVSFYNNEISEKSEIFDDQFSVERPDGSNFTLKIRSTKLEDSAMYFCASSEAPLDYEQYFGPGTRLTVT.